This record covers a single T cell receptor (beta chain). As handled by the study authors: Amplifying reference gene primers gave estimates of nucleated cell counts. Profiling relied on immunoSEQ multiplex PCR, and the TCRdb table lists in-frame clones only, not all of them. V and J calls and clone size are as listed in that table; D and trimming were resolved from the DNA. The sample records nearly 200,000 clones, nearly 90% being singletons. The record originates from a study of blood T cell repertoires in COVID-19. For the study at large: Samples came from the United States, Italy and Spain, spanning acute and convalescent COVID-19. T cells, B-cell-depleted T cells, or PBMCs provided the cDNA or gDNA that served as material.

The CDR3 is made up of 16 amino acids. Germline CDR1 and CDR2: LNHDA and SQIVND (reference sequence). J was trimmed by 6 bases and V by 4 bases; bases with no gene match: 12. Source material: peripheral blood. The sequence came from a woman in her thirties or forties who had recovered from COVID-19. J is TRBJ2-1 and V is TRBV19, with 7 bases matching TRBD2. CDR3 in amino acids: CASSNWRTSPSNEQFF. In DNA form, the CDR3 reads TGTGCCAGTAGTAATTGGCGGACTAGTCCGAGCAATGAGCAGTTCTTC. Filled out from reference TRBV19 and TRBJ2-1, the complete variable domain reads DGGITQSPKYLFRKEGQNVTLSCEQNLNHDAMYWYRQDPGQGLRLIYYSQIVNDFQKGDIAEGYSVSREKKESFPLTVTSAQKNPTAFYLCASSNWRTSPSNEQFFGPGTRLTVL.